Shown below are 7 T cell receptor beta chains from a single sample sequenced in a study of blood T cell repertoires in COVID-19. Profiling relied on immunoSEQ multiplex PCR, and the TCRdb table lists in-frame clones only, not all of them. The table lists 250,000 or so clones, approximately 85% of them singletons. The sequenced sample was PBMCs or T cells enriched from blood (not recorded which). The source of these receptors is a woman in her forties or fifties who had recovered from COVID-19.

The chain joins TRBV28 to TRBJ1-5; D is possibly TRBD1 (5 bases). Germline V gene sequence: CDR1 MDHEN, CDR2 SYDVKM. V gave up 2 bases and J gave up 2 bases, with 10 bases separating them. The CDR3 has 15 amino acids. CDR3 residues: CASSLAGRGNQPQHF. CDR3 nucleotides: TGTGCCAGCAGTTTAGCAGGGAGGGGCAATCAGCCCCAGCATTTT.

V usage is TRBV6-1 and J usage is TRBJ1-1; 7 bases map to TRBD1. The CDR3 contains 14 residues. V lost 3 bases, J lost 7 bases, and 8 bases stayed unmatched. Germline V lookup: CDR1 MNHNS, CDR2 SASEGT. CDR3 residues: CASSEPPGQREAFF. CDR3 DNA sequence: TGTGCCAGCAGTGAGCCTCCGGGACAGCGTGAAGCTTTCTTT.

The genes are TRBV18 and TRBJ2-5; no reliable D call. Germline values: CDR1 KGHSH, CDR2 LQKENI. Trimming removed 3 bases from V and 2 bases from J, with 7 bases in between. The CDR3 extends over 13 amino acids. Here the CDR3 reads CASSPGVQETQYF. CDR3 sequence (DNA): TGTGCCAGCTCACCCGGAGTACAAGAGACCCAGTACTTC.

The rearrangement joins TRBV7-2 to TRBJ2-5; 10 bases map to TRBD2. This CDR3 comprises 16 residues. In germline, CDR1 is SGHTA, CDR2 FQGNSA. With V trimmed by 0 bases and J by 5 bases, 6 bases remained unmatched. The CDR3 protein is CASSLAAAGGGETQYF. CDR3 in DNA: TGTGCCAGCAGCTTAGCCGCAGCGGGAGGGGGGGAGACCCAGTACTTC.

V gene TRBV3-1 (or the pseudogene TRBV3-2) combines with J gene TRBJ2-1; D is perhaps TRBD2 (6 bases). This CDR3 is 15 amino acids long. Germline V CDR1 and CDR2: LGHDT, YNNKEL (reference sequence). V was shortened by 0 bases and J by 8 bases, with 14 bases between the two germline ends. The CDR3 DNA reads as TGTGCCAGCAGCCAAGAAGGAGGGTCTGTTGATGAGCAGTTCTTC. The encoded protein is CASSQEGGSVDEQFF.

The V and J genes are TRBV27 and TRBJ2-7, with TRBD2 identical over 9 bases. V gave up 2 bases and J gave up 2 bases; unmatched junction bases: 1. In germline, CDR1 is MNHEY, CDR2 SMNVEV (reference sequence). CDR3 length equals 14 residues. This CDR3 reads CASSLGGRAYEQYF. The CDR3 DNA follows: TGTGCCAGCAGTTTAGGCGGGAGGGCCTACGAGCAGTACTTC.

This clone occurred a few times. The chain employs TRBV30 and TRBJ1-2, with 10 bases that match TRBD1. Germline CDR1 is GTSNPN and CDR2 is SVGIG (reference sequence). The CDR3 loop spans 13 amino acids. V shed 5 bases and J 4 bases; nucleotides not matched to a gene: 4. CDR3 DNA sequence: TGTGCCTGGGGGGACAGGGGCCCCTATGGCTACACCTTC. Its translation: CAWGDRGPYGYTF.